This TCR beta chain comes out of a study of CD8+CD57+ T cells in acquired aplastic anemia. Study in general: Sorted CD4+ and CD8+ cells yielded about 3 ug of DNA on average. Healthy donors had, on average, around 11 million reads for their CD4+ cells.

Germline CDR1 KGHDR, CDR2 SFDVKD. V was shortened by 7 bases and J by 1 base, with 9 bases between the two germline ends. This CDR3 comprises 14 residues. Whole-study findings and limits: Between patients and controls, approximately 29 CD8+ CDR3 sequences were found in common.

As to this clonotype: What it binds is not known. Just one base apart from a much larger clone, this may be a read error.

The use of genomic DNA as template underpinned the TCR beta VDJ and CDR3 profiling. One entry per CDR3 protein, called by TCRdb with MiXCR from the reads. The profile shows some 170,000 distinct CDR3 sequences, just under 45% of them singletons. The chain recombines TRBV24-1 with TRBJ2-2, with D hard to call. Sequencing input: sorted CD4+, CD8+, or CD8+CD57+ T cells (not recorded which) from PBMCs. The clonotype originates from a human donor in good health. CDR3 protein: CATRAAGNTGELFF. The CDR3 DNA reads TGTGCCACCAGGGCCGCAGGGAACACCGGGGAGCTGTTTTTT.